This T cell receptor beta chain was found in a study of T cell repertoires in cytomegalovirus infection (dated by TCRdb to between 2018 and 2020). Context from the whole study: Because public TCR beta signatures pointed to carriage of CMV infection together with the matching HLA type, the HLA type of each donor mattered for the analysis. General conclusions and limits of the study: Carriers of CMV infection plus the relevant HLA type were discriminated by the cumulative frequency of public TCR beta family members in the study cohort and in an independent roughly 340-donor cohort. The ex vivo response was dominated by HLA-C-restricted CMV-specific TCR beta clonotypes, which also provided the single most frequent clonotype in two of eight donors.

TCRdb records Illumina HiSeq 1500 as the sequencer. In TCRdb, the public reads were trimmed at Q25 with fastp and aligned with MiXCR, with productive beta chains retained. When rows share a CDR3 protein, they turn into one entry using the most common DNA and genes. For this sample there are around 530,000 distinct CDR3 sequences; more than 25% appear just once. Roughly an eighth of the sample lies in the top ten. Only a few counts were recorded for this clonotype. Its antigen is unknown. No quality values exist for individual bases; no much larger clone is one base distant. The CDR3 sequence holds 14 residues, the cysteine and phenylalanine included. Only the CDR3 DNA is retained, 42 bases long and in frame from the first base. The germline V gene (reference sequence) provides CDR1 SGHNT and CDR2 YYREEE. V has 4 bases trimmed and J has 5 bases trimmed; junction bases matching no gene number 3.

Sequenced material: PBMCs. The chain links TRBV5-4 with TRBJ2-3, with TRBD2 identical over 11 junction bases. The clonotype comes from a human donor in good health (CMV status not recorded). Some clones in this sample may be carry-over from other donors' samples. CDR3 reads: CASSAGLAGDTQYF. The nucleotide sequence reads TGTGCCAGCAGCGCTGGACTAGCGGGAGATACGCAGTATTTT.